Listed below are T cell receptor beta chains from one sample, sequenced in a study of post-analysis software for immune sequencing data. MiXCR, run by TCRdb on the PCR reads, gives a single entry per CDR3 protein. There are about half a million distinct CDR3 sequences in the sample; 34% occur only once, and around 5.9% lies in the top ten. Sequenced material: blood. These receptors all come from a girl younger than 18 with multiple sclerosis. The CDR3 runs from the conserved cysteine through the conserved F or W. D genes are given only for firm matches. Clone size is not always given. Where it is, it says once, few, many or a class for expanded clones.

TRBV27	NA	NA	TRBJ2-4	TGTGCCAGCAGTTTTCGGAGCAGGGCTCTGGGGGAGCAGTACTTC	CASSFRSRALGEQYF
TRBV29-1	NA	TRBD2	TRBJ2-5	TGCAGCGCCCGAGGGACTAGCGCCGGAGAGACCCAGTACTTC	CSARGTSAGETQYF
TRBV27	NA	NA	TRBJ1-1	TGTGCCAGCATGAATCCCCGGGGCCCCGACACTGAAGCTTTCTTT	CASMNPRGPDTEAFF
TRBV12-3/TRBV12-4	few	NA	TRBJ2-7	TGTGCCAGCAGTCCCCAACTCGAGAGCTCCTACGAGCAGTACTTC	CASSPQLESSYEQYF
TRBV6-5	NA	TRBD1	TRBJ1-5	TGTGCCAGCAGTTTAGGACAGGGGGGGCCCCAGCATTTT	CASSLGQGGPQHF
TRBV6-5	NA	NA	TRBJ1-1	TGTGCCAGCAGTCAACCAGGCCGTCGGGCTTTCTTT	CASSQPGRRAFF
TRBV6-6	NA	NA	TRBJ1-5	TGTGCCAGCAGACCCCGGGACGCACAGCCCCAGCATTTT	CASRPRDAQPQHF
TRBV12-3/TRBV12-4	NA	NA	TRBJ2-5	TGTGCCAGCAGGGAAGCGGAGACCCAGTACTTC	CASREAETQYF
TRBV6-5	NA	TRBD1	TRBJ2-3	TGTGCCAGCAGAGGGACAGGGGGGGATACGCAGTATTTT	CASRGTGGDTQYF
TRBV4-2	NA	NA	TRBJ2-3	TGTGCCTTTGGACCCACGGGGACCACAGATACGCAGTATTTT	CAFGPTGTTDTQYF
TRBV6-5	NA	NA	TRBJ1-1	TGTGCCAGCAGTTACACCCCTCGACGGAGCACTGAAGCTTTCTTT	CASSYTPRRSTEAFF
TRBV11-2	NA	NA	TRBJ2-1	TGTGCCAGCAGCCAACGAATTGCATCCTCTGAGCAGTTCTTC	CASSQRIASSEQFF
TRBV18	once	NA	TRBJ2-1	TGTGCCAGCTCATCGCCGGGCGGCGCGGAGCAGTTCTTC	CASSSPGGAEQFF
TRBV24-1	few	NA	TRBJ2-3	TGTGCCACCAGTGATCCCCGTCCTCCAGATACGCAGTATTTT	CATSDPRPPDTQYF
TRBV9	few	NA	TRBJ1-2	TGTGCCAGCAGCGGGACTGGCTACACCTTC	CASSGTGYTF
TRBV7-8	NA	TRBD1	TRBJ1-1	TGTGCCAGCAGCGAACAGGGGAGAGTGAACACTGAAGCTTTCTTT	CASSEQGRVNTEAFF
TRBV5-6	few	NA	TRBJ2-7	TGTGCCAGCAAGGTCGAGGAGACCTATTACGAGCAGTACTTC	CASKVEETYYEQYF
TRBV20-1	NA	NA	TRBJ1-2	TGCAGTGCTAGTGAACAGGGTTCTCCGTCCGGCTACACCTTC	CSASEQGSPSGYTF
TRBV12-3/TRBV12-4	NA	TRBD1	TRBJ1-1	TGTGCCAGCAGGGCCAAACCGGGACAGGGGAGCACTGAAGCTTTCTTT	CASRAKPGQGSTEAFF
TRBV6-5	NA	TRBD1	TRBJ2-7	TGTGCCAGCAGCCCGACCGGACAGGGCCTCTCCTACGAGCAGTACTTC	CASSPTGQGLSYEQYF
TRBV15	many	NA	TRBJ2-1	TGTGCCACCAGCTCCCGTTATGAGCAGTTCTTC	CATSSRYEQFF
TRBV6-5	once	NA	TRBJ2-3	TGTGCCAGCAGTTCTCAGCGACCAGGGGTAGGCACAGATACGCAGTATTTT	CASSSQRPGVGTDTQYF
TRBV20-1	NA	NA	TRBJ1-2	TGCAGTGCTAGACTGGGGGGGACAAACTATGGCTACACCTTC	CSARLGGTNYGYTF
TRBV20-1	once	TRBD2	TRBJ2-7	TGCAGTGCTAGGGACCCTTCGGGCGGGGGAAACTACGAGCAGTACTTC	CSARDPSGGGNYEQYF
TRBV20-1	NA	TRBD1	TRBJ2-7	TGCAGTGCTAGACCCTCAGGGGGCTACGAGCAGTACTTC	CSARPSGGYEQYF
TRBV12-3/TRBV12-4	few	NA	TRBJ2-5	TGTGCCAGCCGGAGGGGGTCCCAAGAGACCCAGTACTTC	CASRRGSQETQYF
TRBV7-9	NA	NA	TRBJ2-5	TGTGCCAGCAGCTTAGAAGGGCGTTCGGTGGGAGAGACCCAGTACTTC	CASSLEGRSVGETQYF
TRBV5-6	NA	NA	TRBJ1-2	TGTGCCAGCAGCTTCCCCCGGGACTTCTATGGCTACACCTTC	CASSFPRDFYGYTF
TRBV7-8	NA	NA	TRBJ2-1	TGTGCCAGCAGCGACATCACTAGCAGAGTTGCTGAGCAGTTCTTC	CASSDITSRVAEQFF
TRBV6-5	NA	TRBD1	TRBJ1-5	TGTGCCAGCAGGAGGGGGCCTGATCAGCCCCAGCATTTT	CASRRGPDQPQHF
TRBV4-1	many	TRBD2	TRBJ2-5	TGCGCCAGCAGCCGTACCGGGACTAAAGAGACCCAGTACTTC	CASSRTGTKETQYF